The 10 T cell receptor beta chains below come from one sample, sequenced in a study of shared clonotypes between healthy human individuals. This table comes from immunoSEQ multiplex PCR, and its TCRdb copy is limited to in-frame clones, with some not included. Of about 2 million clones listed, about 95% are singletons. CD8 cells classed as naive were CD45RO-negative and positively selected for CCR7, excluding terminally differentiated effector memory CD45RA+ cells. Sequencing was performed on naive CD8+ T cells sorted from blood. The origin of the receptors is a man aged 18-30 years in good health.

The genes are TRBV2 and TRBJ2-5; 14 bases agree with TRBD2. V lost 2 bases, J lost 5 bases, and 13 bases stayed unmatched. The CDR3 loop spans 19 amino acids. Germline CDR1 is SNHLY and CDR2 is FYNNEI. The CDR3 protein is CASSEIGLAGGELRETQYF. CDR3 in DNA: TGTGCCAGCAGTGAAATTGGACTAGCGGGGGGCGAACTCAGGGAGACCCAGTACTTC.

This clone was seen a single time. The gene calls are TRBV6-5 and TRBJ2-1; TRBD1 might be the D (5 bases). Germline V lookup: CDR1 MNHEY, CDR2 SVGAGI. V lost 6 bases, J lost 9 bases, and 18 bases lay in between. The CDR3 has 14 residues. The CDR3 DNA is TGTGCCAGCAGCCTCGGACAATCTTCGGGTGAGCAGTTCTTC. Translated, it gives CASSLGQSSGEQFF.

The chain links TRBV4-1 to TRBJ2-7; D call uncertain. This CDR3 comprises 12 residues. CDR1 is MGHRA, CDR2 YSYEKL, per germline. The V end lost 3 bases, the J end lost 1 base, and 4 bases lay between the germline ends. This CDR3 reads CASSHPSYEQYF. CDR3 in DNA: TGCGCCAGCAGCCACCCATCCTACGAGCAGTACTTC.

The J gene is TRBJ2-2, the V gene TRBV9; 8 positions match TRBD1. Trimming removed 3 bases from V and 6 bases from J; junction bases left unmatched: 10. CDR1 SGDLS and CDR2 YYNGEE come from the germline V gene. This CDR3 has 16 residues. The CDR3 nucleotides read TGTGCCAGCAGCGACAAACAGGGGGTGCACTCCGGGGAGCTGTTTTTT. It encodes CASSDKQGVHSGELFF.

The chain couples TRBV5-1 to TRBJ1-4; D is unresolved. V dropped 5 bases and J dropped 7 bases, with 15 bases sitting between them. Germline V CDR1 and CDR2: SGHRS, YFSETQ. The CDR3 extends over 14 amino acids. CDR3 nucleotide sequence: TGCGCCAGCAGTTTTTTGGGATTTACTGAAAAACTGTTTTTT. As protein: CASSFLGFTEKLFF.

The chain uses TRBV30 and TRBJ1-1; D unresolved. This CDR3 contains 11 residues. V was pared by 8 bases and J by 5 bases, with 12 bases between. Germline lookup yields CDR1 GTSNPN and CDR2 SVGIG (reference sequence). CDR3 coding DNA: TGTGCCGGTGGATGGTTAACTGAAGCTTTCTTT. Its protein is CAGGWLTEAFF.

This chain uses TRBV7-8 with TRBJ2-7, with 11 bases that match TRBD2. This CDR3 spans 16 amino acids. Per germline, CDR1 SGHVS and CDR2 FQNEAQ. J was trimmed by 4 bases and V by 3 bases; bases with no gene match: 8. CDR3 DNA: TGTGCCAGCAGCTTGATAGCGGGAGGGCCTAAATACGAGCAGTACTTC. As protein: CASSLIAGGPKYEQYF.

The chain couples TRBV5-4 to TRBJ2-7; D may correspond to TRBD1 or TRBD2 (5 bases each). Germline CDR1 reads SGHNT; CDR2 reads YYREEE (reference sequence). V lost 8 bases and J lost 0, with 12 bases in between. There are 13 residues in the CDR3. CDR3: CARGPYSSYEQYF. DNA of the CDR3: TGTGCCAGGGGACCGTATAGCTCCTACGAGCAGTACTTC.

This chain connects TRBV29-1 to TRBJ2-4, with D unresolved. The CDR3 loop spans 14 amino acids. V was clipped by 3 bases and J by 0 bases, with 9 bases between them. Germline CDR1 and CDR2: SQVTM and ANQGSEA. The CDR3 sequence: CSVEEGVAKNIQYF. Here the CDR3 DNA reads TGCAGCGTTGAGGAAGGCGTAGCCAAAAACATTCAGTACTTC.

V gene TRBV13 combines with J gene TRBJ2-7; D might be TRBD1 (6 bases). This CDR3 has 14 amino acids. Germline assignment: CDR1 PRHDT and CDR2 FYEKMQ (reference sequence). Trimming removed 5 bases at V and 0 bases at J, with 11 bases between. The CDR3 loop reads CASSVQGNSYEQYF. Written as DNA, the CDR3 is TGTGCCAGCAGCGTACAGGGAAACTCCTACGAGCAGTACTTC.